These 28 T cell receptor beta chains share one sample of origin, sequenced in a study of blood T cell repertoires in COVID-19. Assay used: immunoSEQ multiplex PCR; TCRdb lists only in-frame clones, some missing. The table shows 150,000 to 200,000 clones, with around nine tenths occurring only once. The specimen sequenced was peripheral blood. The receptors stem from a human donor in a cohort sampled during active COVID-19.

This rearrangement joins TRBV5-1 to TRBJ1-1; D is perhaps TRBD1 (6 bases). Germline values: CDR1 SGHRS, CDR2 YFSETQ. Trimming removed 5 bases at V and 1 base at J, with 9 bases between. The CDR3 consists of 13 residues. The CDR3 spells CASRDSANTEAFF. In DNA form, the CDR3 reads TGCGCCAGCAGGGACAGCGCGAACACTGAAGCTTTCTTT.

This sequence joins TRBV29-1 and TRBJ2-7; 7 nucleotides match TRBD1. Looked up from germline, CDR1 is SQVTM and CDR2 is ANQGSEA. After removal of 7 bases from V and 3 bases from J, the junction contained 6 bases not matched to a gene. CDR3 size: 12 residues. Here the CDR3 reads CSAQRDSYEQYF. As DNA, the CDR3 is TGCAGCGCCCAACGGGACAGCTACGAGCAGTACTTC.

The chain couples TRBV9 to TRBJ2-5; D possibly corresponds to TRBD2 (5 bases). The V and J ends lost 6 bases and 0 bases respectively, with 12 bases between them. This CDR3 contains 14 residues. From germline, CDR1 is SGDLS and CDR2 YYNGEE. The CDR3 is CASTGGRDQETQYF. The CDR3 DNA follows: TGTGCCAGCACCGGAGGACGGGACCAAGAGACCCAGTACTTC.

This chain links TRBV13 with TRBJ2-7; 11 bases align to TRBD2. Germline lookup yields CDR1 PRHDT and CDR2 FYEKMQ (reference sequence). This CDR3 region has 16 residues. The V segment lost 5 bases and the J segment 3 bases; nucleotides outside the gene matches: 9. CDR3 nucleotide sequence: TGTGCCAGCAGCGAAAGCTCTAGCGGGGGGCACTACGAGCAGTACTTC. Protein: CASSESSSGGHYEQYF.

The chain employs TRBV7-9 and TRBJ2-7; TRBD1 is a possible D gene (6 bases). CDR1 is SEHNR and CDR2 is FQNEAQ in the germline V gene (reference sequence). V dropped 5 bases and J dropped 3 bases, with 14 bases sitting between them. The CDR3 runs to 14 residues. The CDR3 bases are TGTGCCAGCAGCCCCCTCGAGACAGGCTACGAGCAGTACTTC. Amino acid sequence: CASSPLETGYEQYF.

The genes are TRBV6-6 and TRBJ2-3, with 9 bases identical to TRBD1. Germline CDR1 MNHNY, CDR2 SVGAGI (reference sequence). With 6 bases clipped from V and 4 bases from J, the junction kept 5 bases outside the gene matches. This CDR3 comprises 14 residues. CDR3 nucleotides: TGTGCCAGCAGAGGAACAGGGGGCGCAGATACGCAGTATTTT. This translates into CASRGTGGADTQYF.

V is TRBV7-9 and J is TRBJ1-2, with D hard to call. V shed 5 bases and J shed 4 bases, with 14 bases lying between them. This CDR3 is 14 amino acids long. Germline V CDR1 and CDR2: SEHNR, FQNEAQ (reference sequence). This CDR3 reads CASSPSYGGYGYTF. CDR3 DNA: TGTGCCAGCAGCCCGAGTTATGGCGGCTATGGCTACACCTTC. Full variable domain (rest looked up from reference TRBV7-9 and TRBJ1-2): DTGVSQNPRHKITKRGQNVTFRCDPISEHNRLYWYRQTLGQGPEFLTYFQNEAQLEKSRLLSDRFSAERPKGSFSTLEIQRTEQGDSAMYLCASSPSYGGYGYTFGSGTRLTVV.

The V gene is TRBV4-2, the J gene TRBJ2-7, with 7 bases identical to TRBD2. Trimming cost V 0 bases and J 6 bases; bases outside gene matches: 11. The CDR3 extends over 16 amino acids. CDR1 and CDR2 (germline): LGHNA, YNFKEQ. The CDR3, as DNA: TGTGCCAGCAGCCAAGAAACTATTGGGAGGGCCGGCGAGCAGTACTTC. Amino acids: CASSQETIGRAGEQYF.

This clone came up a few times. The V and J genes are TRBV6-6 and TRBJ1-6; D is perhaps TRBD1 (5 bases). The CDR3 is 20 residues long. V was shortened by 5 bases and J by 0 bases, with 23 bases between the two germline ends. Germline values: CDR1 MNHNY, CDR2 SVGAGI (reference sequence). The CDR3 nucleotides are TGTGCCAGCAGTCCCCCCACGGGCGGTTATACAGGCTCCTATAATTCACCCCTCCACTTT. Protein sequence: CASSPPTGGYTGSYNSPLHF.

This chain connects TRBV27 to TRBJ2-3; D not resolved. Deletions cut 5 bases from V and 6 bases from J, with 18 bases between. The germline V gene encodes CDR1 MNHEY and CDR2 SMNVEV (reference sequence). The length of the CDR3 is 15 residues. This chain's CDR3 is CASSLLGSGSDTQYF. The CDR3 DNA reads as TGTGCCAGCAGTCTCCTTGGATCCGGGTCGGATACGCAGTATTTT.

J is TRBJ1-2 and V is TRBV19, with D perhaps TRBD1 (6 bases). V was pared by 6 bases and J by 2 bases, with 13 bases between. The CDR3 contains 14 residues. Looked up from germline, CDR1 is LNHDA and CDR2 is SQIVND (reference sequence). DNA for the CDR3: TGTGCCAGTAGAGGGGACACCGGGAACTATGGCTACACCTTC. The encoded protein is CASRGDTGNYGYTF. The entire variable domain, with the rest obtained from reference TRBV19 and TRBJ1-2, is as follows: DGGITQSPKYLFRKEGQNVTLSCEQNLNHDAMYWYRQDPGQGLRLIYYSQIVNDFQKGDIAEGYSVSREKKESFPLTVTSAQKNPTAFYLCASRGDTGNYGYTFGSGTRLTVV.

This chain connects TRBV19 to TRBJ1-1; possibly TRBD1 for D (5 bases). Trimming left V 3 bases short and J 6 bases short, with 14 bases between. The CDR3 is made up of 14 amino acids. Germline CDR1 LNHDA, CDR2 SQIVND (reference sequence). This CDR3 is CASSIRGGGAEAFF. DNA for the CDR3: TGTGCCAGTAGTATTCGGGGGGGAGGCGCTGAAGCTTTCTTT. The full variable domain, with the rest looked up from reference TRBV19 and TRBJ1-1, is DGGITQSPKYLFRKEGQNVTLSCEQNLNHDAMYWYRQDPGQGLRLIYYSQIVNDFQKGDIAEGYSVSREKKESFPLTVTSAQKNPTAFYLCASSIRGGGAEAFFGQGTRLTVV.

This clone was recorded only once. The gene calls are TRBV28 and TRBJ2-5; 8 bases agree with TRBD1. The V gene end was trimmed by 4 bases and the J gene end by 2 bases; junction bases not matched to a gene: 0. CDR3 length: 13 amino acids. In germline, CDR1 is MDHEN, CDR2 SYDVKM. The CDR3 DNA reads TGTGCCAGCAGTTGGACAGGGCAAGAGACCCAGTACTTC. This codes for CASSWTGQETQYF. Supplemented by reference TRBV28 and TRBJ2-5, the full variable domain reads DVKVTQSSRYLVKRTGEKVFLECVQDMDHENMFWYRQDPGLGLRLIYFSYDVKMKEKGDIPEGYSVSREKKERFSLILESASTNQTSMYLCASSWTGQETQYFGPGTRLLVL.

Comment on this clone: At one boundary the junction diverges from the germline segment, which might be a read error. The V gene is TRBV7-9, the J gene TRBJ2-5; 11 positions match TRBD2. Germline CDR1 SEHNR, CDR2 FQNEAQ (reference sequence). The CDR3 runs to 14 residues. The CDR3 nucleotides read TGTGCCAGCAGCATAGCGGGGGGGCAAGAGACCCAGTACTTC. Translated: CASSIAGGQETQYF.

This clone was counted a single time. The J gene is TRBJ2-5, the V gene TRBV9, with a tentative D call TRBD2 (6 bases). Germline assignment: CDR1 SGDLS and CDR2 YYNGEE. V lost 5 bases and J 2 bases, leaving 10 bases between the germline ends. The CDR3 consists of 13 residues. The CDR3 bases are TGTGCCAGCAGTCGCGGGGCACAAGAGACCCAGTACTTC. It specifies CASSRGAQETQYF.

V usage is TRBV7-2 and J usage is TRBJ2-1; D remains ambiguous. The V and J ends lost 4 bases and 9 bases respectively, with 16 bases between them. The CDR3 runs to 14 residues. Germline V gene data show CDR1 as SGHTA and CDR2 as FQGNSA. As DNA, the CDR3 is TGTGCCAGCAGCTCCGCCCCCTCCCCGGGTGAGCAGTTCTTC. As protein: CASSSAPSPGEQFF. Combining the CDR3 with reference TRBV7-2 and TRBJ2-1 gives the whole variable domain GAGVSQSPSNKVTEKGKDVELRCDPISGHTALYWYRQSLGQGLEFLIYFQGNSAPDKSGLPSDRFSAERTGGSVSTLTIQRTQQEDSAVYLCASSSAPSPGEQFFGPGTRLTVL.

This clone was counted a single time. This CDR3 is CASSYRQGNTGELFF. The CDR3 nucleotides are TGTGCCAGCAGTTACCGGCAGGGAAACACCGGGGAGCTGTTTTTT. The genes are TRBV6-2 or TRBV6-3 and TRBJ2-2; TRBD1 is a possible D gene (5 bases). From germline, CDR1 is MNHEY and CDR2 SVGEGT. The V gene lost 2 bases and the J gene lost 2 bases, with 9 bases spanning the gap. This CDR3 has 15 amino acids.

J is TRBJ2-7 and V is TRBV27; perhaps TRBD1 as D (6 bases). The length of the CDR3 is 16 residues. The V end lost 6 bases, the J end lost 6 bases, and 24 bases lay between the germline ends. In germline, CDR1 is MNHEY, CDR2 SMNVEV (reference sequence). The CDR3, as DNA: TGTGCCAGCAGGGCTAAAACCACCATTACAGGGACCGAGCAGTACTTC. Its protein is CASRAKTTITGTEQYF.

The J gene is TRBJ2-6, the V gene TRBV3-1 (or the pseudogene TRBV3-2), with 7 bases identical to TRBD2. The CDR3 runs 20 residues. CDR1 and CDR2 (germline): LGHDT, YNNKEL (reference sequence). The trim removed 2 bases at V and 0 bases at J, leaving 13 bases unmatched. The CDR3 DNA is TGTGCCAGCAGCCAATTTTTAGTGGGGAGGGGTAACTCTGGGGCCAACGTCCTGACTTTC. Translation: CASSQFLVGRGNSGANVLTF.

The V and J genes are TRBV11-2 and TRBJ2-7; weak D call: TRBD2 (7 bases). V was clipped by 2 bases and J by 1 base, with 15 bases between them. The CDR3 extends over 16 amino acids. In germline, CDR1 is SGHAT, CDR2 FQNNGV. CDR3 DNA: TGTGCCAGCAGCTTATCGGGGGGCGGGGTGTCCTACGAGCAGTACTTC. It codes for CASSLSGGGVSYEQYF.

V gene TRBV30 combines with J gene TRBJ2-1; D uncertain. Trimming took 5 bases from V and 3 from J, leaving 8 bases between them. The CDR3 totals 12 residues. The germline CDR1 and CDR2 sequences are GTSNPN and SVGIG (reference sequence). CDR3 sequence: CAWGPNYNEQFF. The CDR3 DNA follows: TGTGCCTGGGGGCCTAACTACAATGAGCAGTTCTTC.

This clone showed up just a few times. The chain employs TRBV25-1 and TRBJ2-3; 7 nucleotides agree with TRBD1. CDR3 size: 16 residues. Germline CDR1 reads MGHDK; CDR2 reads SYGVNS. The trim removed 1 base at V and 2 bases at J, leaving 6 bases unmatched. This CDR3 reads CASSESYRGVTDTQYF. The CDR3 nucleotides are TGTGCCAGCAGTGAATCATACAGGGGAGTCACAGATACGCAGTATTTT.

This clone came up a few times. The rearrangement uses TRBV5-5 and TRBJ2-1; TRBD2 matches 9 bases. Per germline, CDR1 SGHKS and CDR2 YYEKEE (reference sequence). V gave up 1 base and J gave up 2 bases; unmatched junction bases: 13. The CDR3 contains 19 residues. DNA of the CDR3: TGTGCCAGCAGCTTGAGGAGTCTAGCGGGGCCTACGACCTACAATGAGCAGTTCTTC. Translation: CASSLRSLAGPTTYNEQFF.

The chain uses TRBV10-2 and TRBJ2-7; TRBD2 aligns across 11 bases. Germline V gives CDR1 WSHSY, CDR2 SAAADI. V was pared by 7 bases and J by 4 bases, with 6 bases of the junction left unmatched. This CDR3 has 14 amino acids. The CDR3 loop reads CASTLAGGSYEQYF. As DNA, the CDR3 is TGCGCCAGCACTCTAGCGGGAGGAAGTTACGAGCAGTACTTC.

CDR3 region: CASSSLPGDTIYF. Written as DNA, the CDR3 is TGTGCCAGCAGCTCCCTACCAGGGGACACCATATATTTT. The rearrangement uses TRBV5-6 and TRBJ1-3, with a weak D call TRBD1 (6 bases). The V and J ends lost 3 bases and 8 bases respectively, with 12 bases between them. From germline, CDR1 is SGHDT and CDR2 YYEEEE. This CDR3 has 13 amino acids.

The chain couples TRBV7-2 to TRBJ1-6; D possibly corresponds to TRBD1 (6 bases). The germline gives CDR1 SGHTA, CDR2 FQGNSA. CDR3 length equals 17 residues. The V end was cut by 1 base, the J end by 6 bases, with 16 bases between. This CDR3 reads CASSLGGGAPPNSPLHF. CDR3 in DNA: TGTGCCAGCAGCTTAGGAGGGGGTGCTCCACCTAATTCACCCCTCCACTTT.

This clone has only one observation. The chain joins TRBV12-3 or TRBV12-4 to TRBJ1-2, with TRBD1 matching over 9 bases. V dropped 8 bases and J dropped 1; count of bases not matched to a gene: 2. The CDR3 loop spans 13 amino acids. The CDR3 nucleotides are TGTGCCAGCGGGACAGGGCATAACTATGGCTACACCTTC. It codes for CASGTGHNYGYTF.

The chain couples TRBV24-1 to TRBJ2-3, with D possibly being TRBD2 (6 bases). V was shortened by 0 bases and J by 7 bases, with 22 bases between the two germline ends. The CDR3 sequence is 18 residues long. Germline CDR1 is KGHDR and CDR2 is SFDVKD. CDR3 bases: TGTGCCACCAGTGATTTGCCCAAAGGGACTCCGGGTTCCTATACGCAGTATTTT. It yields the protein CATSDLPKGTPGSYTQYF.